This T cell receptor (beta chain) was obtained from a study of regulatory T cells in long-lasting Graves disease. In its sample, this clonotype was seen many times. At one boundary the junction diverges from the germline segment, which might be a read error. Time point reported: newly diagnosed GD, antithyroid drugs for less than 3 months. Construction of the TCR library relied on RNA isolated from PBMCs. Building of the TCR beta libraries involved iRepertoire HTBI primers and Arm-PCR of CDR3 regions. TCRdb passed the multiplex PCR reads through MiXCR, listing each CDR3 protein once. The profile covers about 620,000 distinct CDR3 sequences, with roughly 15% appearing a single time and 18% taken by the ten largest. These records were also assigned to another study, of T cells in Graves' hyperthyroidism and ophthalmopathy. This second report adds: Clinicians diagnosed patients from clinical symptoms, serum thyroxine and TRAb, thyroid ultrasound and orbital computed tomography.

This specimen was peripheral blood mononuclear cells (PBMCs), taken at new diagnosis, from a patient treated with antithyroid drugs. The sequence was obtained from a woman aged 25 to 39 with Graves disease.

CDR3 sequence reads: CASSEGQGNQPQHF. In DNA, the CDR3 is TGTGCCAGCAGCGAAGGACAGGGGAATCAGCCCCAGCATTTT. This sequence joins TRBV2 and TRBJ1-5; 9 bases fit TRBD1. The germline gives CDR1 SNHLY, CDR2 FYNNEI. This CDR3 comprises 14 residues.